A selection of T cell receptor beta chains follows, all from one sample in a study of T cells in Graves' hyperthyroidism and ophthalmopathy. TCRdb redid the calling of the multiplex PCR reads with MiXCR, one entry per CDR3 protein. Seen here are approximately 330,000 distinct CDR3 sequences, 15% to 20% observed once, and the top ten hold 45% to 50%. The sample comprised blood. These receptors were taken from a woman aged 45 to 65 with Graves' hyperthyroidism. The CDR3 runs from the conserved cysteine through the conserved F or W. Each record gives: D gene, V gene, J gene, CDR3 protein. D genes are given only for firm matches.

>TRBD2|TRBV28|TRBJ2-1
CASSLLAGATNEQFF
>TRBD1|TRBV29-1|TRBJ1-4
CSVTTGIGEKLFF
>-|TRBV29-1|TRBJ2-3
CSVGLDVDTQYF
>-|TRBV27|TRBJ2-7
CASSLSGSGFYEQYF
>-|TRBV5-6|TRBJ2-1
CASSLAVASDRYTNEQFF
>-|TRBV11-2|TRBJ2-5
CASSVDFRYQETQYF
>-|TRBV6-5|TRBJ2-3
CASSYSLDPADTQYF
>-|TRBV6-1|TRBJ1-2
CASNEGVAGGYTF
>-|TRBV9|TRBJ2-2
CASSVAGVGGELFF
>-|TRBV5-1|TRBJ1-2
CASSLVMASPEGYTF
>TRBD1|TRBV25-1|TRBJ2-2
CASSDPSTGGGGELFF
>-|TRBV30|TRBJ1-2
CAWNRQAIYYGYTF
>-|TRBV20-1|TRBJ2-1
CSASGVSGNEQFF
>-|TRBV3-1|TRBJ2-7
CASSQGSASYEQYF